This T cell receptor (beta chain) is from a study of cytomegalovirus exposure and HLA in healthy donors. Broader study findings: Because they were indistinguishable, some V segments, including TRBV6-2 and TRBV6-3, were excluded. In a later analysis, specific HLA alleles were associated with 15,000 to 20,000 TCR beta sequences at a 0.05 false discovery rate.

CDR1 is ENHRY, CDR2 SYGVKD, per germline. V was pared by 3 bases and J by 0 bases, with 12 bases of the junction left unmatched. The CDR3 length is 19 residues. Vbeta (60) and Jbeta (13) primers were used in the PCR. The data were produced by immunoSEQ multiplex PCR, yet TCRdb's version contains in-frame clones alone and is incomplete. This table has 110,000 or so clones, 65% to 85% appearing once. This clone came up once. The target antigen is unknown. The chain couples TRBV10-3 to TRBJ2-2; the match to TRBD2 covers 8 bases. The specimen was PBMCs. The clonotype was recovered from a woman between 25 and 40 years old in good health and CMV-seropositive. CDR3 sequence: CAISDPVISGGSNTGELFF. CDR3 sequence (DNA): TGTGCCATCAGTGACCCTGTGATCTCGGGAGGGTCGAACACCGGGGAGCTGTTTTTT.